This passage covers 9 T cell receptor beta chains from one sample sequenced in a study of blood T cells in healthy people across ages. The second PCR ran roughly 6 to 11 cycles with a sample-barcoded 5' primer and J-beta primers. Each CDR3 protein gets one entry after TCRdb re-called the 5' RACE reads with MiXCR. Counted here are approximately 800,000 distinct CDR3 sequences, 36% occurring once; the ten biggest clones make up about an eighth. Sequencing used blood. These receptors originate from a man aged 18 to 35 in good health.

V is TRBV27 and J is TRBJ2-1; 10 nucleotides match TRBD2. Unmatched junction bases numbered 15, after V lost 7 bases and J lost 6 bases. Per the germline V gene, CDR1 is MNHEY and CDR2 is SMNVEV (reference sequence). This CDR3 region has 17 residues. In DNA form, the CDR3 reads TGTGCCAGCACCCTAGGGACTAGCGCTAGGTTGGGCAATGAGCAGTTCTTC. This gives the protein CASTLGTSARLGNEQFF.

This chain links TRBV20-1 with TRBJ2-7; D possibly matches TRBD1 or TRBD2 (6 bases each). The end of the DNA aligns better with TRBJ2-5, so the J call may be wrong. CDR1 and CDR2 from the germline V gene are DFQATT and SNEGSKA (reference sequence). This CDR3 is built from 14 residues. CDR3: CSARVGGGQETQYF. The CDR3 DNA reads as TGCAGTGCCCGCGTAGGGGGAGGCCAAGAGACCCAGTACTTC.

This clonotype turned up a few times. The V and J genes are TRBV6-2 or TRBV6-3 and TRBJ2-3; 9 bases agree with TRBD2. The CDR3 is 15 amino acids. Germline assignment: CDR1 MNHEY and CDR2 SVGEGT. Trimming cost V 7 bases and J 6 bases; bases outside gene matches: 11. The DNA of the CDR3 is TGTGCCAGCACCTTTGTCCTAGCGGGGTGGGATACGCAGTATTTT. As protein: CASTFVLAGWDTQYF.

The chain links TRBV7-8 to TRBJ2-7; 8 bases align to TRBD1. Germline V gene lookup returns CDR1 SGHVS and CDR2 FQNEAQ. The CDR3 totals 14 residues. Germline trimming cut 5 bases from V and 3 bases from J; bases unmatched to any gene: 6. Here the CDR3 DNA reads TGTGCCAGCAGCGTACAACAGGGGGACTACGAGCAGTACTTC. Encoded protein: CASSVQQGDYEQYF.

The chain has TRBV29-1 and TRBJ2-5; tentatively, D is TRBD1 or TRBD2 (5 bases each). The CDR3 spans 14 residues. Germline V CDR1 and CDR2: SQVTM, ANQGSEA. Trimming shortened V by 1 base and J by 4 bases, and 13 bases separated the two germline ends. The CDR3 region has the DNA TGCAGCGTTGAAGGAGTAGGGGAGCCAGAGACCCAGTACTTC. It is translated as CSVEGVGEPETQYF. Full variable domain (outside the CDR3, taken from reference TRBV29-1 and TRBJ2-5): SAVISQKPSRDICQRGTSLTIQCQVDSQVTMMFWYRQQPGQSLTLIATANQGSEATYESGFVIDKFPISRPNLTFSTLTVSNMSPEDSSIYLCSVEGVGEPETQYFGPGTRLLVL.

Worth noting for this clonotype: A much larger clone is a single base away; this may be a read error. V and J are TRBV5-5 and TRBJ2-5, with D possibly being TRBD1 (5 bases). Per germline, CDR1 SGHKS and CDR2 YYEKEE (reference sequence). CDR3 length: 13 amino acids. For the CDR3, the DNA is TGTACCAGCAGCTCTCAGGGACAAGAGACCCAGTACTTC. It yields the protein CTSSSQGQETQYF.

This clonotype has more than one count but fewer than ten. The V and J genes are TRBV20-1 and TRBJ1-1, with TRBD1 matching 9 bases. The germline V gene encodes CDR1 DFQATT and CDR2 SNEGSKA (reference sequence). After removal of 5 bases from V and 6 bases from J, the junction contained 10 bases not matched to a gene. This CDR3 comprises 14 residues. The CDR3 nucleotides are TGCAGTGCTGGGGGGACAGGGACGGGCGCTGAAGCTTTCTTT. Protein sequence: CSAGGTGTGAEAFF.

This chain connects TRBV29-1 to TRBJ2-1, with D uncertain. The length of the CDR3 is 13 residues. The V and J ends lost 2 bases and 6 bases respectively, with 11 bases between them. Germline-derived CDR1 and CDR2 are SQVTM and ANQGSEA. The DNA of the CDR3 is TGCAGCGTTGAACGAGGCCGCCTCAATGAGCAGTTCTTC. The encoded protein is CSVERGRLNEQFF.

Concerning this clonotype: With a much larger clone just one base away, this may be a read error. This chain links TRBV20-1 with TRBJ2-5; tentatively, D is TRBD1 (6 bases). The DNA end is more similar to TRBJ2-1, so the J call may be wrong. The CDR3 is made up of 13 amino acids. Germline V gene sequence: CDR1 DFQATT, CDR2 SNEGSKA (reference sequence). This CDR3 reads CSARRGQQETQFF. CDR3 nucleotide sequence: TGCAGTGCTAGACGTGGACAGCAAGAGACCCAGTTCTTC.